The sequence of this T cell receptor beta chain was determined in a study of blood T cell repertoires in COVID-19. As for the study in general: Collection of acute and convalescent COVID-19 samples took place in the United States, Italy and Spain. From T cells, B-cell-depleted T cells, or PBMCs came the material, which was cDNA or gDNA.

Original methodology: Scientists estimated how many nucleated cells there were by amplifying reference gene primers. TCRdb's copy holds only in-frame clones and misses some; the assay was immunoSEQ multiplex PCR. V and J calls and clone size come straight from that table; D and trimming were deduced from the DNA. The sample has 180,000 or so clones, roughly 80% seen once. Cohort 3 recovery required two negative PCRs, clearance, or symptom resolution. In germline, CDR1 is SGHKS, CDR2 YYEKEE (reference sequence). CDR3 length equals 15 residues. Trimming took 0 bases from V and 2 from J, leaving 12 bases between them.

What was sequenced was PBMCs or T cells enriched from blood (not recorded which). The genes are TRBV5-5 and TRBJ2-7, with D unresolved. This sequence originates from a man aged 45 to 65 who had recovered from COVID-19. The CDR3, as DNA: TGTGCCAGCAGCTTGGAACTGCGCATACCCTACGAGCAGTACTTC. Protein: CASSLELRIPYEQYF.